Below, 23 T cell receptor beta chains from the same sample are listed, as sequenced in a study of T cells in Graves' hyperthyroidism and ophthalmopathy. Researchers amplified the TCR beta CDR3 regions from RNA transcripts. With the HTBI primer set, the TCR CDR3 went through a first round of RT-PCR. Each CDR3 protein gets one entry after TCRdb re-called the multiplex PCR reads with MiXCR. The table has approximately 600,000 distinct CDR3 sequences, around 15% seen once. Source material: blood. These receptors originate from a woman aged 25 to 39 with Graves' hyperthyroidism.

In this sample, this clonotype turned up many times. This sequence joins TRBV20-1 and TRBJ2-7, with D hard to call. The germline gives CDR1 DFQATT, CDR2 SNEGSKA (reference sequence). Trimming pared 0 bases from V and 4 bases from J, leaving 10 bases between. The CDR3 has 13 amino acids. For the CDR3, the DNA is TGCAGTGCTAGAGATAGGGCGAGGTACGAGCAGTACTTC. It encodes CSARDRARYEQYF.

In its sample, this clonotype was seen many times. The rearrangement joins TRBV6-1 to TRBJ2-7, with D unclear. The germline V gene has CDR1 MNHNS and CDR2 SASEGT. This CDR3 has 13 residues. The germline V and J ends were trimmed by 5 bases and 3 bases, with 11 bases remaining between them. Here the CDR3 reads CASSSLGSYEQYF. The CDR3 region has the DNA TGTGCCAGCAGTTCATTGGGAAGCTACGAGCAGTACTTC.

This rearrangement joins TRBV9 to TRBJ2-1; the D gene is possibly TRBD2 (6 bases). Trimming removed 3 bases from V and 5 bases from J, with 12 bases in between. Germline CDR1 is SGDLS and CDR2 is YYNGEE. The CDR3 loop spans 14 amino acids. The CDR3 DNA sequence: TGTGCCAGCAGCGCTACGGGACTGAACAATGAGCAGTTCTTC. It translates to CASSATGLNNEQFF. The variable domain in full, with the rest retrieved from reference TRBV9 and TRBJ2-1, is DSGVTQTPKHLITATGQRVTLRCSPRSGDLSVYWYQQSLDQGLQFLIQYYNGEERAKGNILERFSAQQFPDLHSELNLSSLELGDSALYFCASSATGLNNEQFFGPGTRLTVL.

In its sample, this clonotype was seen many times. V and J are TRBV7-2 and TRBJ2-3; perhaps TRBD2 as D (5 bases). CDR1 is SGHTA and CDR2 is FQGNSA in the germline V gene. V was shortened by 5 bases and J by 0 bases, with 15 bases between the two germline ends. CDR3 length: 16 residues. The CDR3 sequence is CASSPRLSGSTDTQYF. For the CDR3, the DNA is TGTGCCAGCAGCCCTAGACTCAGCGGAAGCACAGATACGCAGTATTTT. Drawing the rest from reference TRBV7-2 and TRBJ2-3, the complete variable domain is GAGVSQSPSNKVTEKGKDVELRCDPISGHTALYWYRQSLGQGLEFLIYFQGNSAPDKSGLPSDRFSAERTGGSVSTLTIQRTQQEDSAVYLCASSPRLSGSTDTQYFGPGTRLTVL.

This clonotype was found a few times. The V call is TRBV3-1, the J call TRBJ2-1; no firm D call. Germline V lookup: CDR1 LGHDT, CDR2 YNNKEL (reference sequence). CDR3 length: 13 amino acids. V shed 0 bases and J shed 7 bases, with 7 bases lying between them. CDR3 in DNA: TGTGCCAGCAGCCAAGATCTCTGGAATGAGCAGTTCTTC. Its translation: CASSQDLWNEQFF.

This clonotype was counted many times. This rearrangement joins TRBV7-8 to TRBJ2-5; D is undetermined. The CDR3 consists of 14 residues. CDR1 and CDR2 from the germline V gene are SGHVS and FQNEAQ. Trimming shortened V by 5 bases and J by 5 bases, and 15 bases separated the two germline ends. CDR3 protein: CASSLPVVQETQYF. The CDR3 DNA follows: TGTGCCAGCAGCCTTCCCGTGGTACAGGAGACCCAGTACTTC.

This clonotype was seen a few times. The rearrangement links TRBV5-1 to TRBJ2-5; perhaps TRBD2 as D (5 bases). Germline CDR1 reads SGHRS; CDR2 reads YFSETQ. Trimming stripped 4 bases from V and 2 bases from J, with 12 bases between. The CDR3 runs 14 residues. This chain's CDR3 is CASSTAGGQETQYF. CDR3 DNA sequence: TGCGCCAGCAGCACCGCGGGCGGGCAAGAGACCCAGTACTTC.

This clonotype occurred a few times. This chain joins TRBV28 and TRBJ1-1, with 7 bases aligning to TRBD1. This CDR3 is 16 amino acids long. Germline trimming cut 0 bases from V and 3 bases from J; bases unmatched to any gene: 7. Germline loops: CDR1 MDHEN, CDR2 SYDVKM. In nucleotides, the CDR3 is TGTGCCAGCAGTTTATGGACAGGGCGATTGTACACTGAAGCTTTCTTT. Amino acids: CASSLWTGRLYTEAFF. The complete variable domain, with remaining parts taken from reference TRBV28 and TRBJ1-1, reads DVKVTQSSRYLVKRTGEKVFLECVQDMDHENMFWYRQDPGLGLRLIYFSYDVKMKEKGDIPEGYSVSREKKERFSLILESASTNQTSMYLCASSLWTGRLYTEAFFGQGTRLTVV.

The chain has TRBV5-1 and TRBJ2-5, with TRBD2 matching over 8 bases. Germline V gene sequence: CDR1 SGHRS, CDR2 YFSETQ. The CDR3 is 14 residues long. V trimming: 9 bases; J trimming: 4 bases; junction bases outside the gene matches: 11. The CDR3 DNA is TGCGCCACCAGACAAGCGGGAGTTACAGAGACCCAGTACTTC. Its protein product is CATRQAGVTETQYF.

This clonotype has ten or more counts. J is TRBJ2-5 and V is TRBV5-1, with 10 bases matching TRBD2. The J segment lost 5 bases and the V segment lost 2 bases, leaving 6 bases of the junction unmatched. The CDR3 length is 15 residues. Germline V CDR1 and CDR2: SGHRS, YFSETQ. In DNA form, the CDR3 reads TGCGCCAGCAGCTTCGTTCCTAGCGGGAGCGAGACCCAGTACTTC. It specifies CASSFVPSGSETQYF.

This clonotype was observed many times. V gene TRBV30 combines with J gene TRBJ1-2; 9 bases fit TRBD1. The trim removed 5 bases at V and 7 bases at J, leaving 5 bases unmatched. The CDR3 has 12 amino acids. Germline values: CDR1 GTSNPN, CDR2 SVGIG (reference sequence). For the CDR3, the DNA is TGTGCCTGGGGACAGGGGAATGGTGGCTACACCTTC. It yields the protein CAWGQGNGGYTF.

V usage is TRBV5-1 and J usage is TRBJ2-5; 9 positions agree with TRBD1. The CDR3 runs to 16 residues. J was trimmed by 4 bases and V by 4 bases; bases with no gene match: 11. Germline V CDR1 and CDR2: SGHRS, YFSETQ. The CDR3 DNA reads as TGCGCCAGCAGCGAAAATAAACAGGGGGCTGCAGAGACCCAGTACTTC. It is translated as CASSENKQGAAETQYF.

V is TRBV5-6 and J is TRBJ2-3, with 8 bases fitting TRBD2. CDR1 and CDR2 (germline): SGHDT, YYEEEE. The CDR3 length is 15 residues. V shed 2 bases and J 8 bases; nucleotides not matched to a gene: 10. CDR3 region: CASSFWAGGAATQYF. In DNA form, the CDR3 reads TGTGCCAGCAGCTTCTGGGCGGGAGGTGCAGCTACGCAGTATTTT.

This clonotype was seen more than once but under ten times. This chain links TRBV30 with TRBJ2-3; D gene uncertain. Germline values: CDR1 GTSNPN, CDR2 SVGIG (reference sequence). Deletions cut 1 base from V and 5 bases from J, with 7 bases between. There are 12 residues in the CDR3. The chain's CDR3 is CAWSDRRDTQYF. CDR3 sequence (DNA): TGTGCCTGGAGTGACCGTAGAGATACGCAGTATTTT.

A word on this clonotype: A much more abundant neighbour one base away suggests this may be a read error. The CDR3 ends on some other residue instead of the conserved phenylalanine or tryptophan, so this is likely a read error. The CDR3: CASSDRAFPETQYL. The CDR3 DNA is TGTGCCAGCAGTGACAGGGCGTTCCCAGAGACCCAGTACCTC. This chain uses TRBV2 with TRBJ2-5, with D possibly TRBD1 on 5 matching bases. The CDR3 has 14 residues. V was clipped by 3 bases and J by 4 bases, with 12 bases between them. Looked up from germline, CDR1 is SNHLY and CDR2 is FYNNEI.

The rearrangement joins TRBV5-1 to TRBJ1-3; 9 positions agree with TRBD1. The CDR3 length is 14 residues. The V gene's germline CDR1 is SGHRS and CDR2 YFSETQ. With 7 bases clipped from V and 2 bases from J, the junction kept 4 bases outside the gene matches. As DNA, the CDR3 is TGCGCCAGCGGACAGGGGACCCCTGGAAACACCATATATTTT. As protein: CASGQGTPGNTIYF.

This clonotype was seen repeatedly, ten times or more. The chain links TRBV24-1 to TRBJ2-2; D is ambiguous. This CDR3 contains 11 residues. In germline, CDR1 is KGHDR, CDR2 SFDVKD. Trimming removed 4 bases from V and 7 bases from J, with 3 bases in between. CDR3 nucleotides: TGTGCCACCAGTGAGAACGGGGAGCTGTTTTTT. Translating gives CATSENGELFF.

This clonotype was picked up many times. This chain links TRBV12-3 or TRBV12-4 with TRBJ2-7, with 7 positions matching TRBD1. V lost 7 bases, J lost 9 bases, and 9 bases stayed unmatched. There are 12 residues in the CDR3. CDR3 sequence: CASTTDRAGQYF. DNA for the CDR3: TGTGCCAGCACCACCGACAGGGCAGGGCAGTACTTC.

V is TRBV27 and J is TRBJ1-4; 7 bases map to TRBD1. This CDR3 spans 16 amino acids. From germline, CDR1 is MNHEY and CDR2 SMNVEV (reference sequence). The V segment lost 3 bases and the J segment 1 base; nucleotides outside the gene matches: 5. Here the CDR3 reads CASSLGRGITNEKLFF. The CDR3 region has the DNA TGTGCCAGCAGTTTGGGCAGGGGGATAACTAATGAAAAACTGTTTTTT.

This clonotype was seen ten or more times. CDR3 loop: CASSSIDRDGYTF. The CDR3 DNA reads as TGTGCCAGCAGTTCCATAGACAGGGACGGCTACACCTTC. J is TRBJ1-2 and V is TRBV28, with 7 bases that match TRBD1. Looked up from germline, CDR1 is MDHEN and CDR2 is SYDVKM. The CDR3 is 13 amino acids. J gave up 8 bases and V 4 bases, and 7 bases lay outside the gene matches.

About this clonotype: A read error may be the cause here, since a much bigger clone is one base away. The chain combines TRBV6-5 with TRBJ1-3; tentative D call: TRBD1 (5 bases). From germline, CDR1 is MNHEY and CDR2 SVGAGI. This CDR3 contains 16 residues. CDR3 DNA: TGTGCCAGCAGTTACTCGGGTGGGACGTCGGGAAACACCCTATATTTT. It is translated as CASSYSGGTSGNTLYF.

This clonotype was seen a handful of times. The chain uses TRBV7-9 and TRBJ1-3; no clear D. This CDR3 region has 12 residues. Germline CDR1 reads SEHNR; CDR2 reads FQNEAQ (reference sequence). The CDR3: CSGSGSGNTIYF. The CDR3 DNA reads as TGTTCCGGCTCGGGGTCTGGAAACACCATATATTTT.

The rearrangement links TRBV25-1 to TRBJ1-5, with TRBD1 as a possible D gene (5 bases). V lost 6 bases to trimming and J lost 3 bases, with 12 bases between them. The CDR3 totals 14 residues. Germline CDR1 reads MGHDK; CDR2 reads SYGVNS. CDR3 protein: CASRAAGANQPQHF. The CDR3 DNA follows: TGTGCCAGCAGAGCTGCCGGGGCCAATCAGCCCCAGCATTTT.